The 2 T cell receptor beta chains below all came from one sample that was sequenced in a study of blood T cell repertoires in COVID-19. Libraries were prepared by immunoSEQ multiplex PCR; TCRdb keeps only in-frame clonotypes and omits some of them. Seen here are some 240,000 clones, just under 85% observed once, and the top ten hold about 9.5%. Sequencing was done on a sample of peripheral blood. These receptors all stem from a woman older than 75 with acute or convalescent COVID-19.

As concerns this clone: This CDR3 is also generated by other DNA sequences in the sample. This chain connects TRBV19 to TRBJ1-6; TRBD1 matches at 7 bases. Germline CDR1 reads LNHDA; CDR2 reads SQIVND (reference sequence). The V segment lost 5 bases and the J segment 13 bases; nucleotides outside the gene matches: 8. This CDR3 comprises 13 residues. The CDR3: CASSDRVASPLHF. The CDR3 coding sequence is TGTGCCAGTAGTGACAGGGTTGCTTCGCCCCTCCACTTT.

Here the CDR3 reads CASSRAGGQQFF. The CDR3 nucleotides read TGTGCCAGCAGCCGAGCGGGGGGCCAGCAGTTCTTC. The rearrangement joins TRBV16 to TRBJ2-1; 9 bases line up with TRBD2. The CDR3 has 12 amino acids. Trimming took 4 bases from V and 11 from J; bases not matched to a gene: 3. Germline V gene lookup returns CDR1 KGHSY and CDR2 FQNENV. Full variable domain (remainder filled in from reference TRBV16 and TRBJ2-1): GEEVAQTPKHLVRGEGQKAKLYCAPIKGHSYVFWYQQVLKNEFKFLISFQNENVFDETGMPKERFSAKCLPNSPCSLEIQATKLEDSAVYFCASSRAGGQQFFGPGTRLTVL.